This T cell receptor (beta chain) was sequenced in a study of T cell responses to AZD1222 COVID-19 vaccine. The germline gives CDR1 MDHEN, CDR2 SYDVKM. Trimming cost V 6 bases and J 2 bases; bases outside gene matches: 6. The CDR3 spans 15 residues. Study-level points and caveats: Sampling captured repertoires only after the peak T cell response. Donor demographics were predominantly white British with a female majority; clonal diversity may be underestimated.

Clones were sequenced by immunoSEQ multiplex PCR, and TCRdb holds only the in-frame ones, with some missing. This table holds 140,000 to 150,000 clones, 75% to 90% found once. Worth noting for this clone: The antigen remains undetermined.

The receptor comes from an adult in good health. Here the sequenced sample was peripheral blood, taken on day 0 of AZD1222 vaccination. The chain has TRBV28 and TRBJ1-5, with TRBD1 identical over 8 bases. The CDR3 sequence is CASRPGGGGNQPQHF. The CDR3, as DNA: TGTGCCAGCAGACCAGGGGGCGGGGGCAATCAGCCCCAGCATTTT.